This TCR beta chain came from a study of T cells in localized non-small cell lung cancer. CDR1 and CDR2 from the germline V gene are SGHTA and FQGTGA. The ends were cut back, 1 base at V and 5 bases at J, with 8 bases in the middle. The CDR3 length is 13 residues. The data were produced by immunoSEQ multiplex PCR, yet TCRdb's version contains in-frame clones alone and is incomplete. The sample lists 7,000 to 8,000 clones, roughly nine tenths occurring once. The sequence was collected from a male donor aged 60 or older with stage II lung adenocarcinoma. The chain has TRBV7-3 and TRBJ1-1; the D gene is possibly TRBD1 (6 bases). Sample: peripheral blood mononuclear cells, taken before any cancer treatment. The CDR3 bases are TGTGCCAGCAGCTTAATAGGGGGAACTGAAGCTTTCTTT. Protein sequence: CASSLIGGTEAFF.